This T cell receptor beta chain was recorded in a study of cytomegalovirus exposure and HLA in healthy donors. Study as a whole: Of all 400 or so donors who were genotyped, roughly 81% belonged to the Caucasian-associated ancestry cluster.

This clone has only a few counts. The target antigen is unknown. Whole-study findings and limits: In an earlier analysis, about 87% or about 30%: the productive usage of most TCR beta V segments. Associated with HLA alleles at 0.05 false discovery rate in a later analysis were over 15,000 TCR beta sequences. Immune exposure data for these donors was limited to CMV serostatus.

Germline V gene data show CDR1 as SNHLY and CDR2 as FYNNEI. The CDR3 sequence is 13 residues long. Between the trimmed V and J ends, which lost 1 base and 2 bases, there was a span of 5 bases. PCR used 60 Vbeta primers and 13 Jbeta primers. Generated by immunoSEQ multiplex PCR, the TCRdb table keeps only in-frame clones and is missing some. The table has about 69,000 clones, 65% to 70% seen once. The sample comprised PBMCs. This clonotype was sampled from a woman aged 25-40 years in good health and CMV-seronegative. The chain combines TRBV2 with TRBJ1-2; tentative D call: TRBD1 (5 bases). The CDR3, as DNA: TGTGCCAGCAGTGAAGAGGGGAACTATGGCTACACCTTC. Residues: CASSEEGNYGYTF.